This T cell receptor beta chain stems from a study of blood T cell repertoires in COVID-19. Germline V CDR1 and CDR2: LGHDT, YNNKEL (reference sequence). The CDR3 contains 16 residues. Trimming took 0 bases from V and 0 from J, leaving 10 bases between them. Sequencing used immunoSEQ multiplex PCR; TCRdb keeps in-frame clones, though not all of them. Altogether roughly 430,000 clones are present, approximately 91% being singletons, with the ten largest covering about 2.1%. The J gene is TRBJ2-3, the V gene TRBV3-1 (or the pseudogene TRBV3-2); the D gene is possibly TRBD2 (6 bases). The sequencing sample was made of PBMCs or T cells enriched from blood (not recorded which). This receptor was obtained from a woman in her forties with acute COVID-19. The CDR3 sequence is CASSQDFRGSTDTQYF. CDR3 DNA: TGTGCCAGCAGCCAAGATTTCCGGGGGAGCACAGATACGCAGTATTTT.